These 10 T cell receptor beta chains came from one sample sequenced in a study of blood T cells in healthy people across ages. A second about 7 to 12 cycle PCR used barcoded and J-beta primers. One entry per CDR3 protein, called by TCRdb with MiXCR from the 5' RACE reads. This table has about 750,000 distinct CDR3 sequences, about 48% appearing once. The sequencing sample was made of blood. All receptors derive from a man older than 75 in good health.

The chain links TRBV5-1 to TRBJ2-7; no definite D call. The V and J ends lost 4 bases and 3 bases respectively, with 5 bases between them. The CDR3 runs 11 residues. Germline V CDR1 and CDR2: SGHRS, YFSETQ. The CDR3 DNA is TGCGCCAGCAGCGCGGACTACGAGCAGTACTTC. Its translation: CASSADYEQYF.

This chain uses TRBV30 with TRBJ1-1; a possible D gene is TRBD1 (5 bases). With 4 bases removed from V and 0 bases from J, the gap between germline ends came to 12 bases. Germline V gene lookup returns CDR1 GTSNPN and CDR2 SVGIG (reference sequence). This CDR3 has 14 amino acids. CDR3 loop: CAWTLGHMNTEAFF. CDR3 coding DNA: TGTGCCTGGACTCTCGGACATATGAACACTGAAGCTTTCTTT. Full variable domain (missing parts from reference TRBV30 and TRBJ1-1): SQTIHQWPATLVQPVGSPLSLECTVEGTSNPNLYWYRQAAGRGLQLLFYSVGIGQISSEVPQNLSASRPQDRQFILSSKKLLLSDSGFYLCAWTLGHMNTEAFFGQGTRLTVV.

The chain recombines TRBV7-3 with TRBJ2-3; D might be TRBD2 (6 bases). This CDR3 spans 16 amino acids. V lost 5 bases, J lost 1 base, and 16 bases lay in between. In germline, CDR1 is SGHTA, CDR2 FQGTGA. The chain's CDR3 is CASSPGRAGRTDTQYF. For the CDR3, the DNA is TGTGCCAGCAGCCCGGGCCGGGCGGGACGCACAGATACGCAGTATTTT.

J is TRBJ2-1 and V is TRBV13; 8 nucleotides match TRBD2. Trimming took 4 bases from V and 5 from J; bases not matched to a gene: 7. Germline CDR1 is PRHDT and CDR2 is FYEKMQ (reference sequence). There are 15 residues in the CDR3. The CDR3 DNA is TGTGCCAGCAGCTCTGGGACTAGGGCCCACAATGAGCAGTTCTTC. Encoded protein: CASSSGTRAHNEQFF.

The CDR3 spells CSARTANQPQHF. As DNA, the CDR3 is TGCAGTGCCAGGACGGCCAATCAGCCCCAGCATTTT. The rearrangement uses TRBV20-1 and TRBJ1-5; D not resolved. This CDR3 is 12 amino acids long. V was trimmed by 6 bases and J by 3 bases, leaving 9 bases between them. The germline CDR1 and CDR2 sequences are DFQATT and SNEGSKA (reference sequence).

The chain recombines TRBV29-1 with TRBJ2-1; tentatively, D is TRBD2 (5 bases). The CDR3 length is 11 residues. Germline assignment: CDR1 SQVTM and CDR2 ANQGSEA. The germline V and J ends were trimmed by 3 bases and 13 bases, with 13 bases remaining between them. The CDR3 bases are TGCAGCGTTGATGAGGGAGCCCCACAGTTCTTC. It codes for CSVDEGAPQFF.

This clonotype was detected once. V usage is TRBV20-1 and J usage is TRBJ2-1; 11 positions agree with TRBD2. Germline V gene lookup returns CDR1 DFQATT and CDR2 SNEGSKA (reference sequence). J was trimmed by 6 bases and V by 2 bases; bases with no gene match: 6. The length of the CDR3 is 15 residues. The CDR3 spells CSARLTSGSPNEQFF. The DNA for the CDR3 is TGCAGTGCTAGACTAACTAGCGGGAGTCCCAATGAGCAGTTCTTC.

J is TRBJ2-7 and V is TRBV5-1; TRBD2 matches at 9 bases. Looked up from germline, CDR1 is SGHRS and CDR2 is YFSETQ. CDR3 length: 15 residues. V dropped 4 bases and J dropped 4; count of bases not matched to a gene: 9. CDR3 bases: TGCGCCAGCAGCCCCTATAGCGGGAGTGGGTACGAGCAGTACTTC. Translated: CASSPYSGSGYEQYF.

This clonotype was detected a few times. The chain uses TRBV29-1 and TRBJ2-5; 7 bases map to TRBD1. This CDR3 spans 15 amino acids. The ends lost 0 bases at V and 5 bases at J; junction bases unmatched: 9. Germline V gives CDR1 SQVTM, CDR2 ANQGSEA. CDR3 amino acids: CSVEDRAGGRETQYF. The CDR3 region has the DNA TGCAGCGTTGAAGATCGGGCAGGGGGACGTGAGACCCAGTACTTC.

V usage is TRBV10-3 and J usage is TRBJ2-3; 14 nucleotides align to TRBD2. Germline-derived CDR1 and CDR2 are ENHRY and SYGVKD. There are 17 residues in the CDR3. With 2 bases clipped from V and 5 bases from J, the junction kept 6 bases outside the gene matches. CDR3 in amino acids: CAISETTSGRAKDTQYF. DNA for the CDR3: TGTGCCATCAGTGAGACGACTAGCGGGAGGGCCAAAGATACGCAGTATTTT.